What follows are 22 T cell receptor beta chains derived from one specimen sequenced in a study of T cell changes during pregnancy in multiple sclerosis (dated by TCRdb to the late 2010s). The library was produced with the immunoSEQ multiplex PCR assay. TCRdb provides this immuneACCESS table in a form limited to in-frame rearrangements. Some clones are lacking; in checked studies, under half of them reflect an unresolved V gene, and why the rest are absent is not known. This sample comprises tens of thousands of clones, approximately 90% of them detected only once. Under 1% of the sample is held by the ten biggest clonotypes. This material consisted of CD4+ T cells from peripheral blood mononuclear cells, taken after pregnancy. Source of these receptors: a female donor with multiple sclerosis, enrolled in a pregnancy study.

This clone has a single count. This chain uses TRBV7-2 with TRBJ1-2; 9 bases match TRBD1. CDR1 and CDR2 (germline): SGHTA, FQGNSA. Trimming cost V 4 bases and J 6 bases; bases outside gene matches: 9. The CDR3 runs to 15 residues. The CDR3 protein is CASSSQTGQGHGYTF. DNA of the CDR3: TGTGCCAGCAGCTCCCAAACGGGACAGGGCCATGGCTACACCTTC.

This chain uses TRBV27 with TRBJ2-1, with 8 bases identical to TRBD1. The CDR3 covers 15 residues. CDR1 and CDR2 (germline): MNHEY, SMNVEV (reference sequence). V lost 5 bases, J lost 1 base, and 4 bases stayed unmatched. The CDR3 DNA reads as TGTGCCAGCAGTAAGGACAGGGCTTCCTACAATGAGCAGTTCTTC. Translation: CASSKDRASYNEQFF.

The rearrangement joins TRBV6-5 to TRBJ1-2, with D maybe TRBD1 (6 bases). Trimming removed 5 bases from V and 8 bases from J, with 12 bases in between. Per germline, CDR1 MNHEY and CDR2 SVGAGI. The CDR3 is 12 residues long. CDR3 protein: CASSQQGRGYTF. In DNA, the CDR3 is TGTGCCAGCAGTCAACAGGGACGGGGCTACACCTTC.

The rearrangement links TRBV5-6 to TRBJ2-5; TRBD2 might be the D (7 bases). The CDR3 extends over 15 amino acids. Germline V gene lookup returns CDR1 SGHDT and CDR2 YYEEEE. With 4 bases removed from V and 4 bases from J, the gap between germline ends came to 17 bases. The CDR3 DNA reads as TGTGCCAGCAGCCGGCTGGGAGGGGGGCTAGAGACCCAGTACTTC. It yields the protein CASSRLGGGLETQYF.

CDR3 sequence (DNA): TGTGCCAGCAATCCTGGGGACAGGGGAAGTGGGGCAGATACGCAGTATTTT. Amino acid sequence: CASNPGDRGSGADTQYF. The V call is TRBV9, the J call TRBJ2-3; 10 nucleotides agree with TRBD1. The length of the CDR3 is 17 residues. CDR1 SGDLS and CDR2 YYNGEE come from the germline V gene. Unmatched junction bases numbered 14, after V lost 6 bases and J lost 4 bases. The variable domain in full, with the rest retrieved from reference TRBV9 and TRBJ2-3, is DSGVTQTPKHLITATGQRVTLRCSPRSGDLSVYWYQQSLDQGLQFLIQYYNGEERAKGNILERFSAQQFPDLHSELNLSSLELGDSALYFCASNPGDRGSGADTQYFGPGTRLTVL.

This chain uses TRBV11-1 with TRBJ1-1; D possibly corresponds to TRBD1 (5 bases). The V end was cut by 5 bases, the J end by 2 bases, with 15 bases between. The CDR3 extends over 15 amino acids. CDR1 and CDR2 from the germline V gene are SGHAT and FQDESV (reference sequence). The CDR3 spells CASSPLWGGNTEAFF. The CDR3 nucleotides read TGTGCCAGCAGCCCTCTATGGGGGGGTAACACTGAAGCTTTCTTT.

V and J are TRBV5-4 and TRBJ2-1, with D possibly TRBD2 on 5 matching bases. Germline assignment: CDR1 SGHNT and CDR2 YYREEE (reference sequence). V lost 0 bases and J lost 4, with 14 bases in between. This CDR3 spans 16 amino acids. The CDR3 spells CASSLDDGVIYNEQFF. DNA for the CDR3: TGTGCCAGCAGCTTGGACGACGGGGTGATATACAATGAGCAGTTCTTC. The full variable domain, completed using reference TRBV5-4 and TRBJ2-1, is ETGVTQSPTHLIKTRGQQVTLRCSSQSGHNTVSWYQQALGQGPQFIFQYYREEENGRGNFPPRFSGLQFPNYSSELNVNALELDDSALYLCASSLDDGVIYNEQFFGPGTRLTVL.

The V and J genes are TRBV10-1 and TRBJ2-7, with D perhaps TRBD1 (6 bases). The CDR3 sequence is 15 residues long. Trimming pared 0 bases from V and 2 bases from J, leaving 11 bases between. Germline V gene lookup returns CDR1 WNHNN and CDR2 SYGVQD (reference sequence). This chain's CDR3 is CASSESIRGPYEQYF. The CDR3 DNA reads as TGCGCCAGCAGTGAGTCGATCAGGGGACCCTACGAGCAGTACTTC.

The rearrangement uses TRBV5-5 and TRBJ2-2; 8 nucleotides line up with TRBD2. V lost 5 bases, J lost 4 bases, and 7 bases stayed unmatched. The CDR3 sequence is 15 residues long. CDR1 is SGHKS, CDR2 YYEKEE, per germline (reference sequence). CDR3 bases: TGTGCCAGCAGACGGGAGGGAGGCGGCACCGGGGAGCTGTTTTTT. Amino acid sequence: CASRREGGGTGELFF.

V usage is TRBV5-1 and J usage is TRBJ1-1; no clear D gene. The CDR3 length is 15 residues. The germline V gene encodes CDR1 SGHRS and CDR2 YFSETQ. Trimming removed 6 bases at V and 3 bases at J, with 18 bases between. DNA for the CDR3: TGCGCCAGCAAGCAGTACTCCCCGAGGGACACTGAAGCTTTCTTT. Its translation is CASKQYSPRDTEAFF.

This chain connects TRBV18 to TRBJ1-1; a possible D gene is TRBD1 (6 bases). The CDR3 runs to 14 residues. Deletions cut 4 bases from V and 0 bases from J, with 9 bases between. Germline V gene sequence: CDR1 KGHSH, CDR2 LQKENI. This chain's CDR3 is CASSRQGLNTEAFF. DNA of the CDR3: TGTGCCAGCTCACGGCAGGGGTTGAACACTGAAGCTTTCTTT.

J is TRBJ2-3 and V is TRBV27, with 9 bases fitting TRBD2. The CDR3 sequence is 16 residues long. Per the germline V gene, CDR1 is MNHEY and CDR2 is SMNVEV (reference sequence). V was clipped by 6 bases and J by 7 bases; unmatched bases: 14. CDR3 nucleotides: TGTGCCAGCAGCCGAGCGGGGGGCCCATTCCCGAATACGCAGTATTTT. This sequence encodes CASSRAGGPFPNTQYF.

V gene TRBV6-5 combines with J gene TRBJ2-7; tentatively, D is TRBD2 (5 bases). The CDR3 covers 15 residues. The germline gives CDR1 MNHEY, CDR2 SVGAGI. V was cut by 6 bases and J by 4 bases, with 19 bases left in between. The CDR3 here is CASSRTSLGSYEQYF. CDR3 coding DNA: TGTGCCAGCAGCCGAACTTCGTTAGGGAGTTACGAGCAGTACTTC.

The chain couples TRBV9 to TRBJ1-2; D is unresolved. Trimming removed 0 bases from V and 8 bases from J, with 14 bases in between. This CDR3 has 14 residues. CDR1 is SGDLS and CDR2 is YYNGEE in the germline V gene. This CDR3 is CASSVVVYERGYTF. The CDR3 region has the DNA TGTGCCAGCAGCGTAGTCGTTTACGAGAGGGGCTACACCTTC.

V usage is TRBV4-3 and J usage is TRBJ1-1; tentative D call: TRBD1 (6 bases). Trimming removed 4 bases from V and 0 bases from J, with 12 bases in between. The CDR3 contains 15 residues. Germline CDR1 reads LGHNA; CDR2 reads YSLEER. CDR3 sequence reads: CASSRGQLLNTEAFF. In nucleotides, the CDR3 is TGCGCCAGCAGCCGAGGACAGCTTTTGAACACTGAAGCTTTCTTT.

V usage is TRBV18 and J usage is TRBJ1-3, with 12 bases identical to TRBD1. Germline CDR1 and CDR2: KGHSH and LQKENI. The CDR3 consists of 16 residues. The V segment lost 4 bases and the J segment 5 bases; nucleotides outside the gene matches: 6. CDR3 sequence (DNA): TGTGCCAGCTCACTATCGGGACAGGGGGCCCGAAACACCATATATTTT. This codes for CASSLSGQGARNTIYF.

J is TRBJ2-3 and V is TRBV4-3, with TRBD2 matching over 13 bases. The germline V gene encodes CDR1 LGHNA and CDR2 YSLEER. The CDR3 is 18 residues long. V shed 4 bases, J shed 0 bases, and the junction held 7 bases outside the gene matches. The CDR3 nucleotides read TGCGCCAGCAGCCCCGGGACTAGCGGGGAACTCAGCACAGATACGCAGTATTTT. It is translated as CASSPGTSGELSTDTQYF.

This clone has a handful of counts. The chain uses TRBV19 and TRBJ1-5, with TRBD1 matching 7 bases. V trimming: 3 bases; J trimming: 0 bases; junction bases outside the gene matches: 5. This CDR3 has 16 amino acids. Germline-derived CDR1 and CDR2 are LNHDA and SQIVND (reference sequence). The DNA for the CDR3 is TGTGCCAGTAGTATCCAGGACAGGTCTAGCAATCAGCCCCAGCATTTT. Amino acids: CASSIQDRSSNQPQHF.

This rearrangement joins TRBV27 to TRBJ2-7; TRBD2 agrees at 8 bases. The CDR3 extends over 16 amino acids. The V segment lost 3 bases and the J segment 3 bases; nucleotides outside the gene matches: 10. Germline CDR1 is MNHEY and CDR2 is SMNVEV (reference sequence). CDR3 loop: CASSFDGGGTLYEQYF. The DNA for the CDR3 is TGTGCCAGCAGTTTTGACGGCGGGGGGACCCTCTACGAGCAGTACTTC.

The J gene is TRBJ2-1, the V gene TRBV2; tentatively, D is TRBD1 (6 bases). CDR3 size: 16 residues. Germline CDR1 reads SNHLY; CDR2 reads FYNNEI. Deletions cut 2 bases from V and 0 bases from J, with 11 bases between. CDR3 bases: TGTGCCAGCAGTGAAAGGGGGTTTAGCTCCTACAATGAGCAGTTCTTC. It yields the protein CASSERGFSSYNEQFF. The full variable domain, rest sourced from reference TRBV2 and TRBJ2-1, is EPEVTQTPSHQVTQMGQEVILRCVPISNHLYFYWYRQILGQKVEFLVSFYNNEISEKSEIFDDQFSVERPDGSNFTLKIRSTKLEDSAMYFCASSERGFSSYNEQFFGPGTRLTVL.

The chain uses TRBV5-1 and TRBJ1-2; no clear D gene. CDR1 and CDR2 from the germline V gene are SGHRS and YFSETQ. The CDR3 runs to 14 residues. Trimming stripped 0 bases from V and 1 base from J, with 7 bases between. This CDR3 reads CASSLGTLNYGYTF. As DNA, the CDR3 is TGCGCCAGCAGCTTGGGGACTCTTAACTATGGCTACACCTTC.

The chain joins TRBV5-1 to TRBJ1-4, with TRBD1 as a possible D gene (6 bases). V gave up 4 bases and J gave up 8 bases, with 21 bases separating them. From germline, CDR1 is SGHRS and CDR2 YFSETQ. There are 16 residues in the CDR3. The CDR3 reads CASSPGGARGEEKLFF. DNA of the CDR3: TGCGCCAGCAGCCCGGGTGGGGCCAGGGGTGAGGAAAAACTGTTTTTT.